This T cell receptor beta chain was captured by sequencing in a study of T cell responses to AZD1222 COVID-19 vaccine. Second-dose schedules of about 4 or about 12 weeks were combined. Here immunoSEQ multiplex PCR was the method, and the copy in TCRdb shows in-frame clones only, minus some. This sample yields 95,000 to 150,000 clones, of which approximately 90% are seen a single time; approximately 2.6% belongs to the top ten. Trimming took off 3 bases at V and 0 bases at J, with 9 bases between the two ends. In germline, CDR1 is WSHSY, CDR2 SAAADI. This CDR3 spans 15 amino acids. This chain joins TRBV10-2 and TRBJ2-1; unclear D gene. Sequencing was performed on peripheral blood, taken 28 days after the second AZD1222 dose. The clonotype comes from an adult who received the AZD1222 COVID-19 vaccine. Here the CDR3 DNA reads TGCGCCAGCAGTGACCACGCCGGCTCCTACAATGAGCAGTTCTTC. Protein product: CASSDHAGSYNEQFF.